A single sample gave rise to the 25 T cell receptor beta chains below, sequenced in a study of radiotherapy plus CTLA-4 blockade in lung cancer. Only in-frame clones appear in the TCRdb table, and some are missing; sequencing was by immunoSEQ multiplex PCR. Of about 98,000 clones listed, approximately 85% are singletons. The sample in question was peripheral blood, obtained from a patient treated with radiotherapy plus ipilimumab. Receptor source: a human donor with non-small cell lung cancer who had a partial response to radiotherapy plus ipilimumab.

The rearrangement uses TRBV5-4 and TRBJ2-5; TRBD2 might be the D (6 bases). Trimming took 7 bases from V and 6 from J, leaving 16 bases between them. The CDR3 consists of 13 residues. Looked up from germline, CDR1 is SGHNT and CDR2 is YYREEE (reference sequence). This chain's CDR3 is CASSPPGRKTQYF. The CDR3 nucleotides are TGTGCCAGCTCCCCCCCCGGGAGAAAGACCCAGTACTTC.

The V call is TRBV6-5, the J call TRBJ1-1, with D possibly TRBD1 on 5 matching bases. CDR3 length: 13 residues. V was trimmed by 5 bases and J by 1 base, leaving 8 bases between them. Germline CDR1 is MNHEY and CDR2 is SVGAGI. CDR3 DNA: TGTGCCAGCAGTACCGGACAGAACACTGAAGCTTTCTTT. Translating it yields CASSTGQNTEAFF.

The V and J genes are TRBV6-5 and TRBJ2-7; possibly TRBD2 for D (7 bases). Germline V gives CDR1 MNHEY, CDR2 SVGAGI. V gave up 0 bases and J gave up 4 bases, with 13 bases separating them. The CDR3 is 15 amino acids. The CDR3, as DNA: TGTGCCAGCAGTTACTCAACAGGGAGGGGATACGAGCAGTACTTC. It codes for CASSYSTGRGYEQYF.

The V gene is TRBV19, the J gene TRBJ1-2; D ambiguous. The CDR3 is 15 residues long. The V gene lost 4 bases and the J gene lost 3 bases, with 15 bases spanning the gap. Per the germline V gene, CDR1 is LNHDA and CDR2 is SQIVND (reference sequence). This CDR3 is CASSTRAKGYYGYTF. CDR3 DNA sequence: TGTGCCAGTAGTACGAGGGCCAAGGGCTACTATGGCTACACCTTC.

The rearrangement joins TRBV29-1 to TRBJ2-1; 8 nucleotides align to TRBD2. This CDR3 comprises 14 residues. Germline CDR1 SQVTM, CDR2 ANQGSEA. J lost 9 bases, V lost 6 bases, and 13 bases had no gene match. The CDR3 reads CSVGSGKVGGEQFF. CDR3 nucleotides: TGCAGCGTCGGTAGCGGGAAAGTAGGGGGTGAGCAGTTCTTC.

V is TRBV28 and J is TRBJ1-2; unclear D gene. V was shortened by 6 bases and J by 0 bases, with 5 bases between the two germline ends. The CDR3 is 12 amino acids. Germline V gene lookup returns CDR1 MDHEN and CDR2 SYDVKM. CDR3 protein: CASSPTNYGYTF. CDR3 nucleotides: TGTGCCAGCAGCCCTACTAACTATGGCTACACCTTC.

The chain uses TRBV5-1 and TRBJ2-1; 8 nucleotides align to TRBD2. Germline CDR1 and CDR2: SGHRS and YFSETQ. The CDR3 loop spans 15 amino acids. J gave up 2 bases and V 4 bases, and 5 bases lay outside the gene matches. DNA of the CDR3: TGCGCCAGCAGCAAGACTAGCGAGACCTACAATGAGCAGTTCTTC. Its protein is CASSKTSETYNEQFF.

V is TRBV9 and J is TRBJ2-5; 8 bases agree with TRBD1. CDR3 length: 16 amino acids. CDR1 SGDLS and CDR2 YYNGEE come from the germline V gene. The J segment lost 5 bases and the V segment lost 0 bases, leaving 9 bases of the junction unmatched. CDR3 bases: TGTGCCAGCAGCGTAGGGTCCGGGACAGGCGGGGAGACCCAGTACTTC. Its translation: CASSVGSGTGGETQYF.

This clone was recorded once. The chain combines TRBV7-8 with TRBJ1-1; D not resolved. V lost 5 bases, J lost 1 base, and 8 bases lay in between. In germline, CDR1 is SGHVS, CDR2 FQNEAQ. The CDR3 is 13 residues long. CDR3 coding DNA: TGTGCCAGCAGCGTACGAGCGAACACTGAAGCTTTCTTT. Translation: CASSVRANTEAFF.

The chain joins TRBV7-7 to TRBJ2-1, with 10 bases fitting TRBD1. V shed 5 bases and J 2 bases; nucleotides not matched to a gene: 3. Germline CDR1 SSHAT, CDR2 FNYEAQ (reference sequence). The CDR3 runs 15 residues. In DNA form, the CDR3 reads TGTGCCAGCAGCCGGGGGACAGGGGCCTACAATGAGCAGTTCTTC. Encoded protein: CASSRGTGAYNEQFF.

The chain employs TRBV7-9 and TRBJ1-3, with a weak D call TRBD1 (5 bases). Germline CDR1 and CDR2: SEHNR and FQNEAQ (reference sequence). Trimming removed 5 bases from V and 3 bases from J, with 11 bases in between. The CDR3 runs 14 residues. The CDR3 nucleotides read TGTGCCAGCAGCGGCAGGGTGTATGGAAACACCATATATTTT. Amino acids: CASSGRVYGNTIYF.

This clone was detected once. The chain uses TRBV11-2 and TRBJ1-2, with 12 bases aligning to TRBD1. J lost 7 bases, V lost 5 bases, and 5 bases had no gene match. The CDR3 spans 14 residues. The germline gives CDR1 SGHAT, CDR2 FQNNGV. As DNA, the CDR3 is TGTGCCAGCAGCCCCAGGGACAGGGGGCCTGGCTACACCTTC. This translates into CASSPRDRGPGYTF.

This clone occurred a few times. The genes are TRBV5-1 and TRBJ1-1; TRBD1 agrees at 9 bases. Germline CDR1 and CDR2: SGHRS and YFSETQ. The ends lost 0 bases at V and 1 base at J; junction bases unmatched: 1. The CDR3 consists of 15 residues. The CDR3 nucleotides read TGCGCCAGCAGCTTGGGGGGACAGGGGAACACTGAAGCTTTCTTT. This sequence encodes CASSLGGQGNTEAFF. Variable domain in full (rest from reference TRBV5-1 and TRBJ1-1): KAGVTQTPRYLIKTRGQQVTLSCSPISGHRSVSWYQQTPGQGLQFLFEYFSETQRNKGNFPGRFSGRQFSNSRSEMNVSTLELGDSALYLCASSLGGQGNTEAFFGQGTRLTVV.

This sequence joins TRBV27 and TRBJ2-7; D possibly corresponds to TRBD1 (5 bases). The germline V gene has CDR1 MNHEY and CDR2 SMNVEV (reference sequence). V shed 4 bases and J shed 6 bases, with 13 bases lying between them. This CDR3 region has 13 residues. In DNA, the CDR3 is TGTGCCAGCAGTTCACTGCCGGACACCGAGCAGTACTTC. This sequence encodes CASSSLPDTEQYF.

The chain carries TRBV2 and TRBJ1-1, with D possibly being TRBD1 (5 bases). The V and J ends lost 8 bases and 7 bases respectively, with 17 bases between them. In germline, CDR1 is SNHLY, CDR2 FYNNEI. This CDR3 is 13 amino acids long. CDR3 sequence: CASQTVPGGEAFF. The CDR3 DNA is TGTGCCAGCCAGACAGTTCCGGGTGGTGAAGCTTTCTTT.

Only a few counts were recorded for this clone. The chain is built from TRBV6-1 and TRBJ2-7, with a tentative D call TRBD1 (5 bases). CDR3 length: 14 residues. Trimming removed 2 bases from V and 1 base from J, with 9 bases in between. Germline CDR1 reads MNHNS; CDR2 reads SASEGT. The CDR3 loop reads CASSEKGNSYEQYF. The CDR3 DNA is TGTGCCAGCAGTGAAAAGGGGAATTCCTACGAGCAGTACTTC.

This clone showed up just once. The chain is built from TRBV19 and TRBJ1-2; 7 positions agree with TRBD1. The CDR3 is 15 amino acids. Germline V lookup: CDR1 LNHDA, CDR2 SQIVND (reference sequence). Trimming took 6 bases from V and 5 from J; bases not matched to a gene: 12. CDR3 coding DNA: TGTGCCAGTAGAGAACGGGACAGACCAGTGTATGGCTACACCTTC. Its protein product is CASRERDRPVYGYTF. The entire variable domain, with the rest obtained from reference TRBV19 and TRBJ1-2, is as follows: DGGITQSPKYLFRKEGQNVTLSCEQNLNHDAMYWYRQDPGQGLRLIYYSQIVNDFQKGDIAEGYSVSREKKESFPLTVTSAQKNPTAFYLCASRERDRPVYGYTFGSGTRLTVV.

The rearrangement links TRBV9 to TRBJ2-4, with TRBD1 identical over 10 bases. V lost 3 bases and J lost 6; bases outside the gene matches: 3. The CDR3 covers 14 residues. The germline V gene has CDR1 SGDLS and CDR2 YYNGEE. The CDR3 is CASSGRQGANIQYF. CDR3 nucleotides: TGTGCCAGCAGCGGAAGACAGGGGGCAAACATTCAGTACTTC.

The CDR3 spells CASSYGPGVNTGELFF. CDR3 coding DNA: TGTGCCAGCAGTTACGGTCCAGGGGTGAACACCGGGGAGCTGTTTTTT. The J gene is TRBJ2-2, the V gene TRBV6-5, with D tentatively TRBD1 (6 bases). The V end was cut by 2 bases, the J end by 1 base, with 11 bases between. CDR1 is MNHEY and CDR2 is SVGAGI in the germline V gene. The CDR3 consists of 16 residues.

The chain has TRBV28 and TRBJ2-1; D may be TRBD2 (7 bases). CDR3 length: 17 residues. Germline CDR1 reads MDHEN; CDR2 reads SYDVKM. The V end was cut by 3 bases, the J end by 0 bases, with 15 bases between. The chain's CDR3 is CASSFMGGGGSYNEQFF. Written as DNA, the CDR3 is TGTGCCAGCAGTTTTATGGGGGGAGGGGGCTCCTACAATGAGCAGTTCTTC.

Here the CDR3 DNA reads TGTGCCAGCGGGCTAGCGGGGAGCACAGATACGCAGTATTTT. Amino acids: CASGLAGSTDTQYF. The chain employs TRBV5-8 and TRBJ2-3, with 9 nucleotides matching TRBD2. V lost 7 bases and J lost 0; bases outside the gene matches: 3. Germline assignment: CDR1 SGHTS and CDR2 YDEGEE. The CDR3 is made up of 14 amino acids.

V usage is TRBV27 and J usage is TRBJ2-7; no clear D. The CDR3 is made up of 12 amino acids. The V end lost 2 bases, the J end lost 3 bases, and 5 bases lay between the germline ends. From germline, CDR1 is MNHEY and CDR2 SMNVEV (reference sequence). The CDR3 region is CASSLPSYEQYF. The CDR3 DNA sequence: TGTGCCAGCAGTTTACCCAGCTACGAGCAGTACTTC.

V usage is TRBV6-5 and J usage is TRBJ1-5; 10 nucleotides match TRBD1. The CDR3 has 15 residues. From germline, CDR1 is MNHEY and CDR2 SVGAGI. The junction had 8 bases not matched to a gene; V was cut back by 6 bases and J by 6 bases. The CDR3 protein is CASRPGQGKGQPQHF. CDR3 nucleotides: TGTGCCAGCAGACCGGGACAGGGGAAGGGTCAGCCCCAGCATTTT.

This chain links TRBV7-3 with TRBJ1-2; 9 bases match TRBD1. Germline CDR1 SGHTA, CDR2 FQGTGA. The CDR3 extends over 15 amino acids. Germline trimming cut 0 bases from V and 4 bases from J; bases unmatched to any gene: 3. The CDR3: CASSLTRTGAYGYTF. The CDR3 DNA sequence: TGTGCCAGCAGCTTAACCCGGACAGGGGCCTATGGCTACACCTTC.

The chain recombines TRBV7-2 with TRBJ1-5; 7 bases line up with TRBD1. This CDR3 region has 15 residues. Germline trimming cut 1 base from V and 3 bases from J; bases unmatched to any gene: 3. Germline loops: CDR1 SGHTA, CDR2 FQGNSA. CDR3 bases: TGTGCCAGCAGCTTAGTGACAGGGATCAATCAGCCCCAGCATTTT. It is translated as CASSLVTGINQPQHF.